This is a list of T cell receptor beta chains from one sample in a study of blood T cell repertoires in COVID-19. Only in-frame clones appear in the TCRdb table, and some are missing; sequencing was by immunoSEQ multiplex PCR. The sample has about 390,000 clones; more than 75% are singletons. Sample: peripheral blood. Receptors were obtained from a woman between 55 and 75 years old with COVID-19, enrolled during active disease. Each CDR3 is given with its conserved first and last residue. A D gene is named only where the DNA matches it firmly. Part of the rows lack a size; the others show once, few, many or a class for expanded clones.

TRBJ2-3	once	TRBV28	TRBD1	TGTGCCAGCAGTTTCGACAGGGCCGTAGATACGCAGTATTTT	CASSFDRAVDTQYF
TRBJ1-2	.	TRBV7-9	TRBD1	TGTGCCAGCAGCTCTTGGGACAGGGATACTAACTATGGCTACACCTTC	CASSSWDRDTNYGYTF
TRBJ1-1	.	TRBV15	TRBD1	TGTGCCACCAGCAGAGGATACCTTGACGGACAGGGGGCAAAGGGGAACACTGAAGCTTTCTTT	CATSRGYLDGQGAKGNTEAFF
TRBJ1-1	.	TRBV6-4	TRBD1	TGTGCCAGCAGTGTTGGACAGGGGGGGACTGAAGCTTTCTTT	CASSVGQGGTEAFF
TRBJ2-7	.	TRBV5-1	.	TGCGCCAGCAGCTTGGGGCAGGCAAGCGAGCAGTACTTC	CASSLGQASEQYF
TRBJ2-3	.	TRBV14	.	TGTGCCAGCAGCAATAGTCGGTTTCGGGCAGATACGCAGTATTTT	CASSNSRFRADTQYF
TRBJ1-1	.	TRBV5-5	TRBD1	TGTGCCAGCAGCCGGACAGGGGGAATGAACACTGAAGCTTTCTTT	CASSRTGGMNTEAFF
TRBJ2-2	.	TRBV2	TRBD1	TGTGCCAGCAGACCGGGACAGTCGAACACCGGGGAGCTGTTTTTT	CASRPGQSNTGELFF
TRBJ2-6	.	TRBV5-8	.	TGTGCCAGCAGCTTGGAGGGGATAGTAGCTGGGGCCAACGTCCTGACTTTC	CASSLEGIVAGANVLTF
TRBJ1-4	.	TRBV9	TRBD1	TGTGCCAGCAGCGCCAACCGGGACAGTGGGACTAATGAAAAACTGTTTTTT	CASSANRDSGTNEKLFF
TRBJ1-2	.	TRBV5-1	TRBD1	TGCGCCAGCAGCATGGGACAGGGTAGTGGCTACACCTTC	CASSMGQGSGYTF
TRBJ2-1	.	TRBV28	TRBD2	TGTGCCAGCAGTCCCGAATGGGGGGGCTCCTACAATGAGCAGTTCTTC	CASSPEWGGSYNEQFF
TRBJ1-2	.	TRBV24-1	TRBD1	TGTGCCACCAGTGGTTGGGACAGGGGGCCGGGCTATGGCTACACCTTC	CATSGWDRGPGYGYTF